The 9 T cell receptor beta chains listed next were all sequenced from one sample in a study of sequential checkpoint blockade in melanoma. The sample's treatment: randomized to nivolumab then ipilimumab (arm A) or the reverse (arm B). The assay was immunoSEQ multiplex PCR, and TCRdb's table has in-frame clones only and misses some. Here the sample spans approximately 7,800 clones, roughly 30% being singletons. The sequenced sample was tumor tissue (inferred from file names), obtained from a patient given nivolumab and ipilimumab in sequence. The receptors stem from a human donor with melanoma.

This clone was counted a few times. The chain has TRBV11-3 and TRBJ2-2, with 9 bases fitting TRBD1. Germline values: CDR1 SGHNT, CDR2 YENEEA. The CDR3 has 16 amino acids. With V trimmed by 4 bases and J by 4 bases, 7 bases remained unmatched. CDR3 residues: CASSSRDREVTGELFF. CDR3 bases: TGTGCCAGCAGCTCCCGGGACAGGGAAGTCACCGGGGAGCTGTTTTTT.

The chain recombines TRBV12-5 with TRBJ1-5; D unclear. This CDR3 contains 14 residues. CDR1 LGHNT and CDR2 FRNRAP come from the germline V gene. V lost 2 bases to trimming and J lost 6 bases, with 11 bases between them. CDR3 region: CASGLTVLGQPQHF. The CDR3 region has the DNA TGTGCTAGTGGTTTGACGGTTTTAGGTCAGCCCCAGCATTTT.

This clone came up a few times. The gene calls are TRBV6-8 and TRBJ1-4; 7 bases align to TRBD1. The germline V gene has CDR1 MNHGY and CDR2 SAAAGT. After removal of 7 bases from V and 2 bases from J, the junction contained 4 bases not matched to a gene. CDR3 size: 14 residues. The CDR3 is CASNTRGTNEKLFF. CDR3 nucleotide sequence: TGTGCCAGCAATACCAGGGGGACTAATGAAAAACTGTTTTTT.

The rearrangement uses TRBV30 and TRBJ2-1, with TRBD2 as a possible D gene (6 bases). Looked up from germline, CDR1 is GTSNPN and CDR2 is SVGIG (reference sequence). The CDR3 has 12 amino acids. Trimming took off 2 bases at V and 9 bases at J, with 11 bases between the two ends. This chain's CDR3 is CAWSRTSFEQFF. CDR3 DNA sequence: TGTGCCTGGAGTCGTACTAGCTTTGAGCAGTTCTTC.

This chain joins TRBV12-5 and TRBJ1-3; TRBD1 might be the D (5 bases). This CDR3 contains 13 residues. Looked up from germline, CDR1 is LGHNT and CDR2 is FRNRAP. V lost 7 bases, J lost 5 bases, and 12 bases lay in between. The CDR3 region has the DNA TGTGCTAGTGCCCCCGGGGGAAGAAACACCATATATTTT. It is translated as CASAPGGRNTIYF.

The chain combines TRBV5-1 with TRBJ2-5; the D gene is possibly TRBD1 (5 bases). The V end was cut by 2 bases, the J end by 1 base, with 9 bases between. CDR3 length: 14 amino acids. The germline CDR1 and CDR2 sequences are SGHRS and YFSETQ. The CDR3 DNA follows: TGCGCCAGCAGCTTAATTGACAGCCAAGAGACCCAGTACTTC. Translation gives CASSLIDSQETQYF.

There are a few counts of this clone. J is TRBJ1-5 and V is TRBV6-8; D is perhaps TRBD1 (5 bases). The germline V and J ends were trimmed by 0 bases and 2 bases, with 5 bases remaining between them. The germline CDR1 and CDR2 sequences are MNHGY and SAAAGT. This CDR3 has 14 amino acids. The CDR3 loop is CASSYSGGNQPQHF. As DNA, the CDR3 is TGTGCCAGCAGTTACTCAGGGGGCAATCAGCCCCAGCATTTT.

J is TRBJ2-7 and V is TRBV15; 11 nucleotides align to TRBD1. Looked up from germline, CDR1 is LNHNV and CDR2 is YYDKDF (reference sequence). This CDR3 contains 17 residues. With 1 base clipped from V and 5 bases from J, the junction kept 10 bases outside the gene matches. The CDR3 sequence: CATSRGPSGTGGHEQYF. The DNA of the CDR3 is TGTGCCACCAGCAGAGGACCTTCCGGGACAGGGGGTCACGAGCAGTACTTC.

This clone was recorded at least ten times. This chain joins TRBV11-3 and TRBJ2-2; perhaps TRBD2 as D (6 bases). The germline V and J ends were trimmed by 5 bases and 7 bases, with 14 bases remaining between them. Germline V CDR1 and CDR2: SGHNT, YENEEA. The CDR3 extends over 14 amino acids. Here the CDR3 DNA reads TGTGCCAGCAGCATACTAGCTTCGGGCGGGGAGCTGTTTTTT. Protein product: CASSILASGGELFF.